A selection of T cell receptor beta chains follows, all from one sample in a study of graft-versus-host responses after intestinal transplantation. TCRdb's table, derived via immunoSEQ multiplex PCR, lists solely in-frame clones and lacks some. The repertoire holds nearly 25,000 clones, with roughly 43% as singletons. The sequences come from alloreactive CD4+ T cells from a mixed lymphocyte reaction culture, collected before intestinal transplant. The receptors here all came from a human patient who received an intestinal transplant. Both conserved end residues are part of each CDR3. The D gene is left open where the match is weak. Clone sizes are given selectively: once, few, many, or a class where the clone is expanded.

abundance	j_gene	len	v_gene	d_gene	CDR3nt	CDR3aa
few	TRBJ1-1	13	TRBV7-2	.	TGTGCCAGCAGCTTTGCGGGGGACACTGAAGCTTTCTTT	CASSFAGDTEAFF
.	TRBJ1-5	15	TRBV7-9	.	TGTGCCAGCAGCTTAGCGGGGGGTTCCAATCAGCCCCAGCATTTT	CASSLAGGSNQPQHF
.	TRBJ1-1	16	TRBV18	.	TGTGCCAGCTCACCACGTCCAGGGGCGGGGGATGGCGGAGCTTTCTTT	CASSPRPGAGDGGAFF
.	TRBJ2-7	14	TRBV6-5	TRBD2	TGTGCCAGCAGTTTGTTAGCGGGAGCCTACGAGCAGTACTTC	CASSLLAGAYEQYF
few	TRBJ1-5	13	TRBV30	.	TGTGCCTGGAGTGCCCAGGGCAATCAGCCCCAGCATTTT	CAWSAQGNQPQHF
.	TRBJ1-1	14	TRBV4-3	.	TGCGCCAGCAGCCCTATGGGAGGGACCGGAGGAGCTTTCTTT	CASSPMGGTGGAFF
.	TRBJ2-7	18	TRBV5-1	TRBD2	TGCGCCAGCAGCTCGGCCAGATATGTTAGCGGGAGGGTCTACGAGCAGTACTTC	CASSSARYVSGRVYEQYF
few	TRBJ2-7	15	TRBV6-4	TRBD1	TGTGCCAGCAGTGTACCGGGACAGGGTTCCTACGAGCAGTACTTC	CASSVPGQGSYEQYF
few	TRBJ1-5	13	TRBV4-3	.	TGCGCCAGCAGCCAAGATCGTCATCAGCCCCAGCATTTT	CASSQDRHQPQHF
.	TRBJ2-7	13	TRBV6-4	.	TGTGCCAGCAGTAAGGAGGTCGGCTACGAGCAGTACTTC	CASSKEVGYEQYF
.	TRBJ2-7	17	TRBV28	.	TGTGCCAGCAGCCTTAAACTGAAAGACAGGTACGCCTACGAGCAGTACTTC	CASSLKLKDRYAYEQYF
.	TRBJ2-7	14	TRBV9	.	TGTGCCAGCAGCGTAGGGCCAGTTTCCTACGAGCAGTACTTC	CASSVGPVSYEQYF
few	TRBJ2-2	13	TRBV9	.	TGTGCCAGCAGCGTAACTGTCACCGGGGAGCTGTTTTTT	CASSVTVTGELFF
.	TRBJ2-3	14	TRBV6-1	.	TGTGCCAGCAGTGAGTCCGGGATAACAGATACGCAGTATTTT	CASSESGITDTQYF
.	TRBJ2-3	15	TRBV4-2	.	TGTGCCAGCAGCCCACAAGGAGTAATTCCCGATACGCAGTATTTT	CASSPQGVIPDTQYF
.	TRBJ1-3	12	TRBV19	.	TGTGCCAGCCGGGGTGCTGGAAACACCATATATTTT	CASRGAGNTIYF
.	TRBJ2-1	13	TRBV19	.	TGTGCCAGTATTCCCCGGAGGGGCGCCGAGCAGTTCTTC	CASIPRRGAEQFF
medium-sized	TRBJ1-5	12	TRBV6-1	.	TGTGCCAGCAGTGGACTTAATCAGCCCCAGCATTTT	CASSGLNQPQHF
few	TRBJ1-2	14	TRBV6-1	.	TGTGCCAGCACCTTCGGGCAGGGCGCTTATGGCTACACCTTC	CASTFGQGAYGYTF
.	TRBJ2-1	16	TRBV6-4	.	TGTGCCAGCAGTGACGGGGCAGCCACAAGTTACAATGAGCAGTTCTTC	CASSDGAATSYNEQFF
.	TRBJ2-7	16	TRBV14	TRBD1	TGTGCCAGCAGTCGAGGACAGGGACGTTACATCTACGAGCAGTACTTC	CASSRGQGRYIYEQYF
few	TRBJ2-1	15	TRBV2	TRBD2	TGTGCCAGCAGTTCGACTAGCGGGAGGGCCCTTGAGCAGTTCTTC	CASSSTSGRALEQFF
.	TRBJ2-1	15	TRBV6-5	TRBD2	TGTGCCAGCAGTTACCTTAGCGGGGGGGCCTATGAGCAGTTCTTC	CASSYLSGGAYEQFF
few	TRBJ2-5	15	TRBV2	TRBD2	TGTGCCAGCAGTTATACATCGGGAGGGCCTGAGACCCAGTACTTC	CASSYTSGGPETQYF
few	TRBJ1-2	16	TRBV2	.	TGTGCCAGCAGGCCACTTCGTGGGGGCAGTATTGATGGCTACACCTTC	CASRPLRGGSIDGYTF
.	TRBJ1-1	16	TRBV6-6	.	TGTGCCAGCAGTTGGACCCGAACAGGAAAGAACACTGAAGCCTTCTTT	CASSWTRTGKNTEAFF
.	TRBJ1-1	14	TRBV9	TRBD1	TGTGCCAGCAGCGCCGGGACAGGGCGCACTGAAGCTTTCTTT	CASSAGTGRTEAFF
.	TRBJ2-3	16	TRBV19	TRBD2	TGTGCCAGTAGTATAGAACGGGCGGGAGGCCCAGATACGCAGTATTTT	CASSIERAGGPDTQYF
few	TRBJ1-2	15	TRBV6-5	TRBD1	TGTGCCAGCAGTTACCCAACAGGGGGCAGCTATGGCTACACCTTC	CASSYPTGGSYGYTF
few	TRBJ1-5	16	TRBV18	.	TGTGCCAGCTCTGCGGACAGCTCAGTTCGCAATCAGCCCCAGCATTTT	CASSADSSVRNQPQHF
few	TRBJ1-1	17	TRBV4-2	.	TGTGCCAGCAGCCGGAACCCGGGGATGGGGAAGAACACTGAAGCTTTCTTT	CASSRNPGMGKNTEAFF
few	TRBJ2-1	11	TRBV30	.	TGTGCCTGGAGTGTATATCATGAGCAGTTCTTC	CAWSVYHEQFF
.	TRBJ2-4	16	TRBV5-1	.	TGCGCCAGCAGCTTGGGAGTATGGATAGGAGGAAACATTCAGTACTTC	CASSLGVWIGGNIQYF
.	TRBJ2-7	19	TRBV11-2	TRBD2	TGTGCCAGCAGCGTGCGGAGCCCACCCGCTAGCGGGAGTTCTTACGAGCAGTACTTC	CASSVRSPPASGSSYEQYF
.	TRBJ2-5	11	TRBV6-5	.	TGTGCCAGCACTTCTCTGTGGACCCAGTACTTC	CASTSLWTQYF
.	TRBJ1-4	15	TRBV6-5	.	TGTGCCAGCAGTTACTCCGGGACACGGTATGAAAAACTGTTTTTT	CASSYSGTRYEKLFF
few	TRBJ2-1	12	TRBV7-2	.	TGTGCCAGCAGCTTAGCGGGCTATGAGCAGTTCTTC	CASSLAGYEQFF